This T cell receptor beta chain was sequenced for a study of blood T cells in healthy people across ages. CDR3 length equals 14 residues. Germline CDR1 reads DFQATT; CDR2 reads SNEGSKA (reference sequence). The germline V and J ends were trimmed by 6 bases and 0 bases, with 14 bases remaining between them. Combining a sample-barcoded 5' primer with a J-beta primer mix, a second PCR ran for about 7 to 11 cycles. MiXCR, applied by TCRdb to the 5' RACE reads, yields one record per CDR3 protein. Of 1.5 million to 1.8 million distinct CDR3 sequences detected, around 40% appear once; the ten largest clones hold 4%.

The J gene is TRBJ1-1, the V gene TRBV20-1; no definite D call. Sequenced: blood. This sequence was found in a woman between 18 and 29 years old in good health. The CDR3 here is CSAPRTPMNTEAFF. The CDR3 DNA is TGCAGTGCGCCCCGCACTCCTATGAACACTGAAGCTTTCTTT.